The 20 T cell receptor beta chains below all came from one sample that was sequenced in a study of cytomegalovirus exposure and HLA in healthy donors. The study ran its PCR with 60 Vbeta and 13 Jbeta primers. This table comes from immunoSEQ multiplex PCR, and its TCRdb copy is limited to in-frame clones, with some not included. The sample has 100,000 to 150,000 clones; around 80% are singletons. The sequencing input was PBMCs. The source of these receptors is a man aged 25-40 years in good health and CMV-seropositive.

This clone has a handful of counts. This chain links TRBV15 with TRBJ2-1; 12 bases agree with TRBD2. Germline assignment: CDR1 LNHNV and CDR2 YYDKDF (reference sequence). This CDR3 is built from 16 residues. The trim removed 0 bases at V and 12 bases at J, leaving 9 bases unmatched. The CDR3 DNA sequence: TGTGCCACCAGCAGAGACCCGGGACTAGCGGGTTCGGGGCAGTTCTTC. It codes for CATSRDPGLAGSGQFF.

V usage is TRBV11-2 and J usage is TRBJ2-7; 7 bases fit TRBD1. The CDR3 is 14 residues long. Trimming at V came to 1 base and at J to 6 bases, leaving 6 bases not matched to a gene. CDR1 is SGHAT, CDR2 FQNNGV, per germline. In nucleotides, the CDR3 is TGTGCCAGCAGCTTAGGAGACAGGGCTCGCGAGCAGTACTTC. This encodes CASSLGDRAREQYF.

This clone turned up a few times. This chain joins TRBV7-8 and TRBJ1-5; no reliable D call. CDR1 is SGHVS and CDR2 is FQNEAQ in the germline V gene. This CDR3 is built from 15 residues. V lost 1 base, J lost 2 bases, and 9 bases lay in between. DNA of the CDR3: TGTGCCAGCAGCTTAGGGCGGGTCGGCAATCAGCCCCAGCATTTT. Its protein product is CASSLGRVGNQPQHF. The whole variable domain, remainder taken from reference TRBV7-8 and TRBJ1-5, is GAGVSQSPRYKVAKRGQDVALRCDPISGHVSLFWYQQALGQGPEFLTYFQNEAQLDKSGLPSDRFFAERPEGSVSTLKIQRTQQEDSAVYLCASSLGRVGNQPQHFGDGTRLSIL.

The chain has TRBV4-2 and TRBJ2-1; 7 bases match TRBD1. Unmatched junction bases numbered 10, after V lost 1 base and J lost 4 bases. This CDR3 comprises 17 residues. Germline V CDR1 and CDR2: LGHNA, YNFKEQ. Here the CDR3 reads CASSQGFEGAPYNEQFF. In DNA form, the CDR3 reads TGTGCCAGCAGCCAAGGGTTCGAGGGGGCCCCATACAATGAGCAGTTCTTC.

This rearrangement joins TRBV6-5 to TRBJ2-7, with D possibly matching TRBD1 (5 bases). In germline, CDR1 is MNHEY, CDR2 SVGAGI. This CDR3 contains 14 residues. The V gene lost 2 bases and the J gene lost 6 bases, with 14 bases spanning the gap. CDR3 sequence (DNA): TGTGCCAGCAGTTACACCAGGGAAAGGTCCGAGCAGTACTTC. This translates into CASSYTRERSEQYF.

To note about this clone: This CDR3 is missing its conserved last phenylalanine or tryptophan, likely due to a read error. V and J are TRBV19 and TRBJ2-4; 10 bases are a match to TRBD2. J lost 8 bases, V lost 6 bases, and 16 bases had no gene match. The CDR3 has 17 residues. Germline V gene sequence: CDR1 LNHDA, CDR2 SQIVND (reference sequence). The CDR3 reads CASRKGWSGRGLDIQYL. CDR3 in DNA: TGTGCCAGTAGAAAAGGCTGGAGCGGGAGGGGGTTAGACATTCAGTACCTC.

CDR3 protein: CASSSPDRGETQYF. In DNA form, the CDR3 reads TGTGCCAGCAGCTCCCCGGACAGAGGGGAGACCCAGTACTTC. V usage is TRBV5-5 and J usage is TRBJ2-5; perhaps TRBD1 as D (6 bases). Trimming removed 3 bases at V and 5 bases at J, with 14 bases between. Germline V lookup: CDR1 SGHKS, CDR2 YYEKEE (reference sequence). The CDR3 runs to 14 residues.

The chain carries TRBV27 and TRBJ2-3; 8 bases agree with TRBD2. The CDR3 extends over 18 amino acids. CDR1 and CDR2 (germline): MNHEY, SMNVEV (reference sequence). V trimming: 10 bases; J trimming: 0 bases; junction bases outside the gene matches: 18. CDR3 protein: CATRTGTSSFFSTDTQYF. CDR3 DNA: TGTGCCACCCGTACCGGGACTAGTAGTTTTTTTAGCACAGATACGCAGTATTTT.

The chain uses TRBV6-6 and TRBJ1-6; 10 bases line up with TRBD1. The CDR3 covers 14 residues. The junction had 6 bases not matched to a gene; V was cut back by 7 bases and J by 9 bases. Germline values: CDR1 MNHNY, CDR2 SVGAGI (reference sequence). The CDR3 sequence is CASKGTGDSSPLHF. The DNA of the CDR3 is TGTGCCAGCAAAGGGACAGGGGATAGTTCACCCCTCCACTTT.

The V and J genes are TRBV5-1 and TRBJ1-2; 9 positions agree with TRBD1. The trim removed 2 bases at V and 6 bases at J, leaving 8 bases unmatched. Looked up from germline, CDR1 is SGHRS and CDR2 is YFSETQ. This CDR3 contains 15 residues. The CDR3: CASSFPGQGFHGYTF. The CDR3 region has the DNA TGCGCCAGCAGCTTTCCGGGACAGGGATTTCATGGCTACACCTTC.

The chain combines TRBV27 with TRBJ2-3; 7 bases match TRBD2. Germline V gene data show CDR1 as MNHEY and CDR2 as SMNVEV (reference sequence). Losses at the gene ends were 2 bases for V and 4 bases for J; bases not matched to a gene: 3. The CDR3 extends over 14 amino acids. This CDR3 reads CASSLRLAPDTQYF. The CDR3 bases are TGTGCCAGCAGTTTAAGACTAGCCCCAGATACGCAGTATTTT.

The chain has TRBV29-1 and TRBJ2-7; D might be TRBD2 (6 bases). Germline V CDR1 and CDR2: SQVTM, ANQGSEA. The CDR3 length is 15 residues. Trimming stripped 6 bases from V and 4 bases from J, with 22 bases between. CDR3 in amino acids: CSVTLSGGAGYEQYF. The CDR3 DNA reads as TGCAGCGTGACCCTAAGTGGAGGGGCAGGTTACGAGCAGTACTTC.

The CDR3 loop reads CASSLSPGSYNEQFF. CDR3 bases: TGTGCCAGCAGTTTATCCCCTGGCTCATACAATGAGCAGTTCTTC. The chain joins TRBV27 to TRBJ2-1; D unclear. The V end was cut by 0 bases, the J end by 4 bases, with 10 bases between. CDR3 size: 15 residues. Germline values: CDR1 MNHEY, CDR2 SMNVEV (reference sequence).

DNA for the CDR3: TGTGCCAGCAGTTACCAGGGGGCGCGAATAGATACGCAGTATTTT. Residues: CASSYQGARIDTQYF. The rearrangement uses TRBV28 and TRBJ2-3, with 8 bases matching TRBD1. After removal of 4 bases from V and 5 bases from J, the junction contained 8 bases not matched to a gene. The CDR3 is made up of 15 amino acids. Germline V gene data show CDR1 as MDHEN and CDR2 as SYDVKM. Full variable domain (remainder filled in from reference TRBV28 and TRBJ2-3): DVKVTQSSRYLVKRTGEKVFLECVQDMDHENMFWYRQDPGLGLRLIYFSYDVKMKEKGDIPEGYSVSREKKERFSLILESASTNQTSMYLCASSYQGARIDTQYFGPGTRLTVL.

This clone was seen more than once but under ten times. The chain uses TRBV19 and TRBJ2-7, with a tentative D call TRBD2 (5 bases). Germline-derived CDR1 and CDR2 are LNHDA and SQIVND (reference sequence). This CDR3 has 15 residues. V dropped 1 base and J dropped 2 bases, with 12 bases sitting between them. CDR3 in DNA: TGTGCCAGTAGTATAGCGGCGGGTACCACCTACGAGCAGTACTTC. This encodes CASSIAAGTTYEQYF.

This clone was detected only once. This chain connects TRBV6-1 to TRBJ2-5; D unclear. The CDR3 length is 13 residues. Trimming cost V 7 bases and J 2 bases, with 11 bases left between them. The V gene's germline CDR1 is MNHNS and CDR2 SASEGT. The CDR3 DNA reads TGTGCCAGCATGCGTCTGATACAAGAGACCCAGTACTTC. It is translated as CASMRLIQETQYF.

This clone was seen a few times. The chain couples TRBV30 to TRBJ2-2; maybe TRBD2 (6 bases). The CDR3 is 13 residues long. Trimming took 4 bases from V and 4 from J, leaving 10 bases between them. From germline, CDR1 is GTSNPN and CDR2 SVGIG (reference sequence). CDR3 sequence reads: CAWNQGGTGELFF. The DNA for the CDR3 is TGTGCCTGGAACCAGGGAGGCACCGGGGAGCTGTTTTTT.

Notes on this clone: The DNA is left out, because the CDR3 cannot be placed on it with certainty; the CDR3 is given as TCRdb lists it. This chain joins TRBV21-1 and TRBJ1-3; the DNA was not used to check the table's D call, TRBD1. TRBV21-1 is a pseudogene. The CDR3 is 14 residues long, counting both termini. CDR3 loop: CATSAVGPGNTIYF.

The chain links TRBV19 to TRBJ1-2, with D possibly matching TRBD1 (6 bases). The ends were cut back, 10 bases at V and 4 bases at J, with 16 bases in the middle. Germline V gene lookup returns CDR1 LNHDA and CDR2 SQIVND (reference sequence). CDR3 length equals 13 residues. The CDR3 is CATMSGGSYGYTF. CDR3 bases: TGTGCCACAATGAGTGGGGGCTCCTATGGCTACACCTTC. The whole variable domain, filled in from reference TRBV19 and TRBJ1-2, reads DGGITQSPKYLFRKEGQNVTLSCEQNLNHDAMYWYRQDPGQGLRLIYYSQIVNDFQKGDIAEGYSVSREKKESFPLTVTSAQKNPTAFYLCATMSGGSYGYTFGSGTRLTVV.

The chain links TRBV7-9 to TRBJ2-2; TRBD2 is a possible D gene (7 bases). Germline V gene data show CDR1 as SEHNR and CDR2 as FQNEAQ (reference sequence). V lost 1 base and J lost 7, with 13 bases in between. CDR3 size: 15 residues. The CDR3 DNA follows: TGTGCCAGCAGCTTAGGCCGGGGGGCTGACGGGGAGCTGTTTTTT. Its translation is CASSLGRGADGELFF.